This TCR beta chain comes out of a study of brain T cells in children with intractable seizures. Method: immunoSEQ multiplex PCR; TCRdb's copy keeps in-frame clones and lacks some. This table has about 340,000 clones, 85% to 95% appearing once. J was trimmed by 4 bases and V by 6 bases; bases with no gene match: 9. Per germline, CDR1 MNHNY and CDR2 SVGAGI (reference sequence). The CDR3 is 15 residues long. As to time point: blood from clinic visit 5 months post-surgery; TSC patient then seizure free. Sequencing was limited to surgery cases with top T cell transcript signatures in brain tissue. Before surgery, patients took at least one anti-epileptic drug.

This clonotype originated in a boy in the first two years of life with tuberous sclerosis and intractable seizures. Sequencing used peripheral blood, obtained approximately 5 months after surgery. The chain carries TRBV6-6 and TRBJ1-1, with 9 bases that match TRBD1. CDR3 in DNA: TGTGCCAGCAGGTATACAGGGGGCGCGGGCACTGAAGCTTTCTTT. It is translated as CASRYTGGAGTEAFF.